These 14 T cell receptor beta chains originate from one sample sequenced in a study of blood T cell repertoires in COVID-19. Generated by immunoSEQ multiplex PCR, the TCRdb table keeps only in-frame clones and is missing some. The data show 200,000 to 250,000 clones, with 92% seen just once and under 1.5% held by the top ten. The sequencing sample was made of peripheral blood. These receptors were taken from a man aged 30-40 years with acute or convalescent COVID-19.

The chain employs TRBV12-5 and TRBJ1-4; D is possibly TRBD1 (6 bases). Deletions cut 1 base from V and 7 bases from J, with 10 bases between. The CDR3 loop spans 14 amino acids. The germline gives CDR1 LGHNT, CDR2 FRNRAP. The CDR3 spells CASGLGTGSEKLFF. DNA for the CDR3: TGTGCTAGTGGTTTGGGAACAGGGAGTGAAAAACTGTTTTTT.

The chain is built from TRBV27 and TRBJ1-2; D is ambiguous. The germline V gene encodes CDR1 MNHEY and CDR2 SMNVEV (reference sequence). The V end lost 4 bases, the J end lost 8 bases, and 14 bases lay between the germline ends. The CDR3 is 13 amino acids. The CDR3 region is CASSSRDSTGYTF. CDR3 bases: TGTGCCAGCAGTTCGAGAGACTCAACAGGCTACACCTTC.

This chain joins TRBV19 and TRBJ2-1, with D maybe TRBD2 (6 bases). The CDR3 covers 11 residues. In germline, CDR1 is LNHDA, CDR2 SQIVND (reference sequence). The chain's CDR3 is CAGGSYNEQFF. Here the CDR3 DNA reads TGTGCGGGGGGATCCTACAATGAGCAGTTCTTC.

The chain links TRBV7-3 to TRBJ2-1, with D unclear. V dropped 0 bases and J dropped 4 bases, with 7 bases sitting between them. Germline V gives CDR1 SGHTA, CDR2 FQGTGA. CDR3 length: 14 residues. In DNA, the CDR3 is TGTGCCAGCAGCTTAACACAGTCTTACAATGAGCAGTTCTTC. Translated: CASSLTQSYNEQFF.

V and J are TRBV5-1 and TRBJ2-1, with 8 positions matching TRBD2. Germline V CDR1 and CDR2: SGHRS, YFSETQ. V gave up 4 bases and J gave up 8 bases; unmatched junction bases: 5. This CDR3 is 13 amino acids long. CDR3 sequence reads: CASSGLGGDEQFF. The CDR3 nucleotides read TGCGCCAGCAGCGGCCTCGGGGGGGATGAGCAGTTCTTC.

The genes are TRBV19 and TRBJ2-7; D is undetermined. CDR1 LNHDA and CDR2 SQIVND come from the germline V gene (reference sequence). V was pared by 3 bases and J by 3 bases, with 15 bases between. The CDR3 sequence is 15 residues long. The CDR3 region is CASSIVVASLYEQYF. The CDR3, as DNA: TGTGCCAGTAGTATTGTGGTGGCCAGTCTCTACGAGCAGTACTTC.

This chain links TRBV7-8 with TRBJ2-1, with 8 positions matching TRBD2. The CDR3 consists of 13 residues. Germline lookup yields CDR1 SGHVS and CDR2 FQNEAQ. J lost 4 bases, V lost 7 bases, and 3 bases had no gene match. The CDR3 bases are TGTGCCAGCACCTCGGGGGGGTACAATGAGCAGTTCTTC. The encoded protein is CASTSGGYNEQFF.

The chain combines TRBV11-2 with TRBJ2-7, with 8 positions matching TRBD1. The CDR3 has 15 amino acids. The V gene's germline CDR1 is SGHAT and CDR2 FQNNGV. The ends lost 1 base at V and 2 bases at J; junction bases unmatched: 4. The chain's CDR3 is CASSLVTGGTYEQYF. The CDR3, as DNA: TGTGCCAGCAGCTTAGTTACAGGGGGTACCTACGAGCAGTACTTC.

V usage is TRBV2 and J usage is TRBJ1-2; 9 nucleotides agree with TRBD1. V was clipped by 1 base and J by 8 bases; unmatched bases: 5. This CDR3 is 14 amino acids long. In germline, CDR1 is SNHLY, CDR2 FYNNEI. The CDR3 DNA follows: TGTGCCAGCAGTGAAGAAGGACAGGGGACGGGCTACACCTTC. This translates into CASSEEGQGTGYTF.

The CDR3 DNA is TGTGCCAGCAGCTTACACGGGGGGAGCTCCTACAATGAGCAGTTCTTC. This translates into CASSLHGGSSYNEQFF. The chain recombines TRBV7-3 with TRBJ2-1, with 7 bases aligning to TRBD2. After removal of 2 bases from V and 0 bases from J, the junction contained 4 bases not matched to a gene. Germline values: CDR1 SGHTA, CDR2 FQGTGA. The CDR3 sequence is 16 residues long.

The J gene is TRBJ1-2, the V gene TRBV28, with 7 bases fitting TRBD1. The CDR3 runs 14 residues. V was clipped by 5 bases and J by 4 bases; unmatched bases: 7. Germline-derived CDR1 and CDR2 are MDHEN and SYDVKM. The CDR3 reads CASSLSQGSYGYTF. The CDR3, as DNA: TGTGCCAGCAGTCTTTCACAGGGGAGCTATGGCTACACCTTC.

V is TRBV28 and J is TRBJ1-1, with unresolved D. Trimming stripped 5 bases from V and 1 base from J, with 5 bases between. The CDR3 extends over 12 amino acids. Per the germline V gene, CDR1 is MDHEN and CDR2 is SYDVKM. The CDR3 DNA follows: TGTGCCAGCAGTACTGCGAACACTGAAGCTTTCTTT. Amino acid sequence: CASSTANTEAFF.

This clone was observed once. The J gene is TRBJ2-3, the V gene TRBV5-6, with 9 bases identical to TRBD2. Germline assignment: CDR1 SGHDT and CDR2 YYEEEE. V gave up 5 bases and J gave up 2 bases; unmatched junction bases: 9. This CDR3 has 16 residues. The CDR3 region has the DNA TGTGCCAGCAGGCACTCGACTAGCGGCTACACAGATACGCAGTATTTT. The encoded protein is CASRHSTSGYTDTQYF.

Details on this clone: A read error may produce the germline difference seen at one junction end. The gene calls are TRBV6-5 and TRBJ2-7; a weak D match, TRBD1 (6 bases). The CDR3 loop spans 15 amino acids. The germline V gene encodes CDR1 MNHEY and CDR2 SVGAGI. Here the CDR3 DNA reads TGTGCCAGCATTTACGCTTGGACAGAGGCTTACGAGCAGTACTTC. Translated, it gives CASIYAWTEAYEQYF.